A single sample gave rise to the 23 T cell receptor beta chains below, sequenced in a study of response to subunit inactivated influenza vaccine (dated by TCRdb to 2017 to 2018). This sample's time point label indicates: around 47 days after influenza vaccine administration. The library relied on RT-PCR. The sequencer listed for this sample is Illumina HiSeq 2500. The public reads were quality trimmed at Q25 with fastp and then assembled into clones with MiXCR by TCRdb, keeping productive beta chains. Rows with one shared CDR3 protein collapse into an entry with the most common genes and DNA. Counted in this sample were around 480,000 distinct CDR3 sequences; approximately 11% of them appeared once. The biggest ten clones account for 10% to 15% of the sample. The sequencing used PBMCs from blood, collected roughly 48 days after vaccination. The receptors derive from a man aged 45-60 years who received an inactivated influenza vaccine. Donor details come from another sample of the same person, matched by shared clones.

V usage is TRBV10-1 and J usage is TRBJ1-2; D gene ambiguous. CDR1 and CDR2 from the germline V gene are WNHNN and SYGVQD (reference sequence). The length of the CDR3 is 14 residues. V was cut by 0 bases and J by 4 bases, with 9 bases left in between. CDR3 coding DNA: TGCGCCAGCAGTGAGTCGAGGGTCCCCTATGGCTACACCTTC. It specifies CASSESRVPYGYTF.

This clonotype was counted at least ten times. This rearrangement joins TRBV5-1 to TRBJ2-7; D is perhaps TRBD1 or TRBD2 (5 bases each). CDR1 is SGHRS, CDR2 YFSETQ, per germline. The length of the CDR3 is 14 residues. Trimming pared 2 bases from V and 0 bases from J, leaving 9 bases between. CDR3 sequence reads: CASSFGAVSYEQYF. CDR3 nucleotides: TGCGCCAGCAGCTTCGGGGCCGTCTCCTACGAGCAGTACTTC.

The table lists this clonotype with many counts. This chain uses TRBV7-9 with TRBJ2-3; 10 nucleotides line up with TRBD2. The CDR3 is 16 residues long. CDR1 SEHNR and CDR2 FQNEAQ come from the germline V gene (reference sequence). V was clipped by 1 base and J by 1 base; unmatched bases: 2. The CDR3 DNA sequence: TGTGCCAGCAGCTTAGGGACTAGCGGTCGCACAGATACGCAGTATTTT. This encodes CASSLGTSGRTDTQYF.

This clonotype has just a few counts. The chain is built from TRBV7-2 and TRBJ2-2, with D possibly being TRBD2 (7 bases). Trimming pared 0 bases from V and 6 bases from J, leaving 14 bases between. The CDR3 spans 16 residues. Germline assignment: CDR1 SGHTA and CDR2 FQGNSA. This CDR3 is CASSLARGALAGELFF. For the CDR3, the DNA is TGTGCCAGCAGCTTAGCCCGGGGGGCCCTGGCCGGGGAGCTGTTTTTT.

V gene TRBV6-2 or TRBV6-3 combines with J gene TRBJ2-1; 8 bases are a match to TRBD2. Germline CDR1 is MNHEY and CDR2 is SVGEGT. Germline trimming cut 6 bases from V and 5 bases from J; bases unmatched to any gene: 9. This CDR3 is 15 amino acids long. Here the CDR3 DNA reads TGTGCCAGCAGGGAAACGGGGGGGCCCCACAATGAGCAGTTCTTC. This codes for CASRETGGPHNEQFF.

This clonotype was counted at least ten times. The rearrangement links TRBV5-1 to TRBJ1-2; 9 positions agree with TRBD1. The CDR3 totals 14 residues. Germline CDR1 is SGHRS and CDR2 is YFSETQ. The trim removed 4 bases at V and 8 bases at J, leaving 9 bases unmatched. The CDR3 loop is CASSPVPGQGGYTF. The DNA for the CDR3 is TGCGCCAGCAGCCCGGTACCGGGACAGGGAGGCTACACCTTC.

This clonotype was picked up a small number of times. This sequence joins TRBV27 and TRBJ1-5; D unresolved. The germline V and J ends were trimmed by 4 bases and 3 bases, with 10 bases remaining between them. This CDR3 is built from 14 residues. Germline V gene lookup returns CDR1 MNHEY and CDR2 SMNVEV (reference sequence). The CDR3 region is CASSSRWFNQPQHF. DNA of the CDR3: TGTGCCAGCAGTTCCCGATGGTTCAATCAGCCCCAGCATTTT.

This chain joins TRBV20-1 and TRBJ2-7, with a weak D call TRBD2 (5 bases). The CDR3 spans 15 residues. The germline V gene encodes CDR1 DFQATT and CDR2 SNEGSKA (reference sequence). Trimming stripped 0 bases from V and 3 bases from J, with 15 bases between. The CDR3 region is CSARDLTGRVYEQYF. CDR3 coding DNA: TGCAGTGCTAGAGATCTGACGGGAAGGGTCTACGAGCAGTACTTC.

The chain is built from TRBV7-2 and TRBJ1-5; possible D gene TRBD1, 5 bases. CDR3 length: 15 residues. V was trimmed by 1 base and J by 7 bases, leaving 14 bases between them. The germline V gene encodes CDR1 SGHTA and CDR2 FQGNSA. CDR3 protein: CASSLEFAGMQPQHF. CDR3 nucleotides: TGTGCCAGCAGCTTAGAATTTGCAGGGATGCAGCCCCAGCATTTT.

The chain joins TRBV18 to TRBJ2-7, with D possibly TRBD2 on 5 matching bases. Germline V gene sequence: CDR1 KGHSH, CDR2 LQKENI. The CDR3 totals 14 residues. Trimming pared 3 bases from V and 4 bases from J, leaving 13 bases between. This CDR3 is CASSPLVRGYEQYF. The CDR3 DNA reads TGTGCCAGCTCACCCTTGGTCCGGGGTTACGAGCAGTACTTC.

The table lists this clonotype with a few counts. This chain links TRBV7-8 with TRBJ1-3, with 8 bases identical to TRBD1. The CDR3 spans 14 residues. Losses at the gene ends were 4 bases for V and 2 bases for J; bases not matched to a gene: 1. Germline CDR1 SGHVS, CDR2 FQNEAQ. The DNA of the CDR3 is TGTGCCAGCAGCTCGACAGGGGCTGGAAACACCATATATTTT. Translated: CASSSTGAGNTIYF. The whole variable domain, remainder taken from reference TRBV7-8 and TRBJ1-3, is GAGVSQSPRYKVAKRGQDVALRCDPISGHVSLFWYQQALGQGPEFLTYFQNEAQLDKSGLPSDRFFAERPEGSVSTLKIQRTQQEDSAVYLCASSSTGAGNTIYFGEGSWLTVV.

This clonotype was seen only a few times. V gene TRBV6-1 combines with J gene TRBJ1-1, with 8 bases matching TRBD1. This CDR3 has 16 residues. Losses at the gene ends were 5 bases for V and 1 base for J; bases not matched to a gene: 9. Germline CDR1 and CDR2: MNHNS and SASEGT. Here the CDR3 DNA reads TGTGCCAGCAGTCTTTCCAGGGACAGGAGGAACACTGAAGCTTTCTTT. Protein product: CASSLSRDRRNTEAFF.

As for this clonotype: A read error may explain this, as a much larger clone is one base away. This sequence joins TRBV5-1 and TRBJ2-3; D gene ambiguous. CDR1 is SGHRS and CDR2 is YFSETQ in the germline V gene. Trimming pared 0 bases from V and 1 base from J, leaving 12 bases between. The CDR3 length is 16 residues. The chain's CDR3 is CASSLAERPGTDTQYF. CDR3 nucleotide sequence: TGCGCCAGCAGCTTGGCGGAACGGCCTGGCACAGATACGCAGTATTTT.

DNA of the CDR3: TGTGCCAGCAGCCAAAACCGAGGCAGAACCTACGAGCAGTACTTC. This codes for CASSQNRGRTYEQYF. The chain carries TRBV14 and TRBJ2-7, with D uncertain. This CDR3 has 15 amino acids. Per germline, CDR1 SGHDN and CDR2 FVKESK. V was trimmed by 2 bases and J by 2 bases, leaving 13 bases between them.

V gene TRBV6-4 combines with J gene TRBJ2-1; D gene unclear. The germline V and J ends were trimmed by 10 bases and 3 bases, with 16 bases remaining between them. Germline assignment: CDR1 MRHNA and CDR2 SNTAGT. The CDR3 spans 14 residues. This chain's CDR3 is CAIPYPVGYNEQFF. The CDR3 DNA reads TGTGCCATTCCCTATCCGGTTGGCTACAATGAGCAGTTCTTC.

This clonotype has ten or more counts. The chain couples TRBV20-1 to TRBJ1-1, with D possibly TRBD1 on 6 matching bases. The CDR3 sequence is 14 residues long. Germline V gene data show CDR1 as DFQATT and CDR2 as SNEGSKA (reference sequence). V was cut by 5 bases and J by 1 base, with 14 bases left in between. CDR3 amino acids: CSARKAGANTEAFF. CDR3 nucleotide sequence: TGCAGTGCTCGAAAGGCGGGGGCGAACACTGAAGCTTTCTTT.

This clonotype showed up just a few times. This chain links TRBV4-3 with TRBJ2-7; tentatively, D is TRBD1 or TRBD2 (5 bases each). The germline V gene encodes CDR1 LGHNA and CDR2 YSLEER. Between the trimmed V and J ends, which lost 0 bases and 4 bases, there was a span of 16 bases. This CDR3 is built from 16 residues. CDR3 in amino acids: CASSQDSSRGVYEQYF. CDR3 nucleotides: TGCGCCAGCAGCCAAGATTCTTCCCGAGGGGTTTACGAGCAGTACTTC.

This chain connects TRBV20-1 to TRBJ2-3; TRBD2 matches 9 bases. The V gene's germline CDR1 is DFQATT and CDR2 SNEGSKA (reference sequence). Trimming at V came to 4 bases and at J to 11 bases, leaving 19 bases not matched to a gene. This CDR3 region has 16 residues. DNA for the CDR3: TGCAGTGCTAAGCGGGGGGCGGTTCGAAGCACAGATCTGCAGTATTTT. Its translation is CSAKRGAVRSTDLQYF.

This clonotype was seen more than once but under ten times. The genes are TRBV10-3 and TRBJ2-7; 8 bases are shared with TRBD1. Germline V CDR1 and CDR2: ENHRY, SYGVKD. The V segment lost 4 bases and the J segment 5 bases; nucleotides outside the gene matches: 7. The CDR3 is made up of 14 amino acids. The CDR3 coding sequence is TGTGCCATCAGTGTGGTGCAGGGGGCGAACGAGCAGTACTTC. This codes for CAISVVQGANEQYF.

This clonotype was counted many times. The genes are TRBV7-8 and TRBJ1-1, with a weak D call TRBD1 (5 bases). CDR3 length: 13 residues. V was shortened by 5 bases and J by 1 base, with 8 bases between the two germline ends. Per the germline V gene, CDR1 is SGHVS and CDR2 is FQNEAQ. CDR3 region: CASSLTGNTEAFF. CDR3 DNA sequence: TGTGCCAGCAGCCTCACAGGGAACACTGAAGCTTTCTTT.

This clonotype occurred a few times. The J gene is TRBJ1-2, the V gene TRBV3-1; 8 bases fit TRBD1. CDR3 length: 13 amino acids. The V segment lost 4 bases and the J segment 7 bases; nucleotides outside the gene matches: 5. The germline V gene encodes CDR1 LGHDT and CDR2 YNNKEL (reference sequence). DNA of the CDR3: TGTGCCAGCAGCCGTCGACAGGGGTTTGGCTACACCTTC. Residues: CASSRRQGFGYTF.

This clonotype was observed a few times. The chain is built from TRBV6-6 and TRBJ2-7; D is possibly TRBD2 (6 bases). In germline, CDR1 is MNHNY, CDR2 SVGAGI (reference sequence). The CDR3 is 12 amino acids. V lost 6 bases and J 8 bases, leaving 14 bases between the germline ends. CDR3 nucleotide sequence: TGTGCCAGCAGCCCTACGAGCGGGCAGCAGTACTTC. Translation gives CASSPTSGQQYF.

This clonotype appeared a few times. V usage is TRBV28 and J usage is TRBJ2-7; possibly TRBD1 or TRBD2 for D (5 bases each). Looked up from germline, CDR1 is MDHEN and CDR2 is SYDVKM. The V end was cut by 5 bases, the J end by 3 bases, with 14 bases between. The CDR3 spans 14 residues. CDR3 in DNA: TGTGCCAGCAGTCCCCGGGGCCGGGGCTACGAGCAGTACTTC. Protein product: CASSPRGRGYEQYF.